This T cell receptor (beta chain) was captured in a study of neoadjuvant anti-PD-1 for oral cavity cancer. Overall study: Non-progressing patients received a fourth nivolumab dose near day 43, then surgery on days 50-56.

This clone was recorded a few times. Patients had HPV-negative, locally advanced oral cavity squamous cell carcinoma. Data came from immunoSEQ multiplex PCR; TCRdb stores just in-frame clones and leaves some out. The data hold some 15,000 clones, with 70% to 75% observed a single time. Germline CDR1 and CDR2: GTSNPN and SVGIG (reference sequence). This CDR3 region has 14 residues. The V end lost 1 base, the J end lost 0 bases, and 9 bases lay between the germline ends. The chain uses TRBV30 and TRBJ1-1; D call uncertain. The sequence was obtained from a person aged 35-79 years with oral cavity squamous cell carcinoma. Sequencing used PBMCs, obtained before nivolumab (anti-PD-1) treatment. The chain's CDR3 is CAWSGYPMNTEAFF. In nucleotides, the CDR3 is TGTGCCTGGAGTGGCTACCCGATGAACACTGAAGCTTTCTTT.